Listed below are T cell receptor beta chains from one sample, sequenced in a study of naive and memory T cell subsets. TCRdb re-analysed the UMI-ligation and nested PCR reads in MiXCR, keeping a single row per CDR3 protein. The sample lists some 21,000 distinct CDR3 sequences; approximately 6% were seen once. This specimen was skin, taken from a tuberculin skin test site. The receptors shown here come from an adult in good health. CDR3s include the opening cysteine and the closing phenylalanine or tryptophan. Each record gives: J gene, clone size, V gene, D gene, CDR3 protein, CDR3 DNA. A D gene is named only where the DNA matches it firmly. Clone size is given for some rows only: seen once, a few or many times, or a class if the clone is expanded.

>TRBJ2-2|many|TRBV30|TRBD1
CAWGQGASTGELFF
TGTGCCTGGGGACAGGGGGCCTCAACCGGGGAGCTGTTTTTT
>TRBJ2-1|many|TRBV6-4|NA
CASSDRGRKGNEQFF
TGTGCCAGCAGTGACAGGGGACGAAAAGGGAATGAGCAGTTCTTC
>TRBJ1-3|NA|TRBV29-1|NA
CSVDDSGSGNTIYF
TGCAGCGTTGACGACTCCGGGAGTGGAAACACCATATATTTT
>TRBJ2-1|many|TRBV27|TRBD2
CASSLGLGAYNEQFF
TGTGCCAGCAGTTTAGGACTAGGGGCCTACAATGAGCAGTTCTTC
>TRBJ2-3|many|TRBV6-2/TRBV6-3|TRBD2
CASSYQPSLAGFTDTQYF
TGTGCCAGCAGTTACCAACCCTCACTAGCGGGGTTCACAGATACGCAGTATTTT
>TRBJ2-3|NA|TRBV27|NA
CASSLSPGSTDTQYF
TGTGCCAGCAGTTTATCACCGGGAAGCACAGATACGCAGTATTTT
>TRBJ2-2|medium-sized|TRBV4-2|NA
CASSQEIGGDTGELFF
TGTGCCAGCAGCCAGGAGATAGGGGGGGACACCGGGGAGCTGTTTTTT
>TRBJ2-7|many|TRBV18|NA
CASSRTPVRQYF
TGTGCCAGCTCAAGGACACCCGTGAGGCAGTACTTC
>TRBJ2-5|many|TRBV6-6|TRBD2
CASSGLAGWGETQYF
TGTGCCAGCAGCGGACTAGCGGGATGGGGCGAGACCCAGTACTTC
>TRBJ2-2|NA|TRBV5-4|NA
CASSLPSPGELFF
TGTGCCAGCAGCTTGCCATCCCCCGGGGAGCTGTTTTTT
>TRBJ2-1|many|TRBV7-8|TRBD2
CASSLAGTSGRSEQFF
TGTGCCAGCAGCTTAGCGGGGACTAGCGGGAGATCTGAGCAGTTCTTC
>TRBJ2-1|many|TRBV14|NA
CASSFRTEQFF
TGTGCCAGCAGCTTCCGTACTGAGCAGTTCTTC
>TRBJ1-6|many|TRBV18|NA
CASGTRNSPLHF
TGTGCCAGCGGGACGCGTAATTCACCCCTCCACTTT
>TRBJ2-7|many|TRBV6-6|NA
CASSYSPGREQYF
TGTGCCAGCAGTTACTCGCCAGGTAGGGAGCAGTACTTC
>TRBJ2-3|NA|TRBV2|NA
CASSVADTQYF
TGTGCCAGCAGTGTAGCCGATACGCAGTATTTT
>TRBJ2-2|NA|TRBV10-3|TRBD2
CATSELGELFF
TGTGCAACTAGCGAACTCGGGGAGCTGTTTTTT
>TRBJ2-7|many|TRBV7-6|TRBD2
CASSLAGGLAGGPYREQYF
TGTGCCAGCAGCTTAGCGGGGGGACTAGCGGGAGGGCCTTACCGCGAGCAGTACTTC
>TRBJ1-2|many|TRBV18|TRBD1
CASSRADRSYGYTF
TGTGCCAGCTCCCGGGCGGACAGGAGCTATGGCTACACCTTC
>TRBJ2-2|many|TRBV19|NA
CASSVTTGELFF
TGTGCCAGTAGTGTGACAACCGGGGAGCTGTTTTTT
>TRBJ2-1|NA|TRBV6-2/TRBV6-3|TRBD2
CASSYPGGSALTYNEQFF
TGTGCCAGCAGTTACCCTGGCGGGAGCGCCTTAACTTACAATGAGCAGTTCTTC
>TRBJ2-5|medium-sized|TRBV29-1|TRBD1
CSVEDRQGAETQYF
TGCAGCGTTGAAGATCGCCAGGGGGCTGAGACCCAGTACTTC
>TRBJ1-5|few|TRBV7-6|NA
CASSLWGGLQPQHF
TGTGCCAGCAGCTTATGGGGGGGGCTTCAGCCCCAGCATTTT
>TRBJ2-5|few|TRBV20-1|NA
CSARRQGEETQYF
TGCAGTGCTAGGAGGCAGGGAGAAGAGACCCAGTACTTC
>TRBJ2-7|NA|TRBV5-5|NA
CASSLVIGSSHEQYF
TGTGCCAGCAGCTTGGTCATCGGGTCCAGCCACGAGCAGTACTTC
>TRBJ1-1|few|TRBV11-2|TRBD1
CASSSRQGARTEAFF
TGTGCCAGCAGCTCGCGACAGGGGGCGCGCACTGAAGCTTTCTTT
>TRBJ1-1|many|TRBV30|TRBD1
CAHQWTGGTAFF
TGTGCCCATCAATGGACAGGGGGTACGGCTTTCTTT
>TRBJ1-1|few|TRBV14|NA
CASSQIQTTEAFF
TGTGCCAGCAGCCAAATTCAGACCACTGAAGCTTTCTTT
>TRBJ2-5|few|TRBV5-1|TRBD1
CASSVGQDETQYF
TGCGCCAGCAGCGTTGGACAGGACGAGACCCAGTACTTC
>TRBJ2-7|NA|TRBV28|TRBD1
CASSLKVPRDRAYEQYF
TGTGCCAGCAGTTTAAAGGTTCCCCGGGACAGGGCCTACGAGCAGTACTTC
>TRBJ2-7|NA|TRBV6-1|NA
CASSLQGEAYEQYF
TGTGCCAGCAGTCTACAGGGAGAGGCCTACGAGCAGTACTTC
>TRBJ2-7|few|TRBV25-1|NA
CASSLGDSEQYF
TGTGCCAGCAGTTTGGGTGACAGCGAGCAGTACTTC
>TRBJ1-5|many|TRBV20-1|NA
CSARVSDNQPQHF
TGCAGTGCTAGAGTCTCGGACAATCAGCCCCAGCATTTT
>TRBJ1-6|many|TRBV6-5|TRBD1
CASSRPWTGTMGSPLHF
TGTGCCAGCAGCCGACCTTGGACAGGGACAATGGGTTCACCCCTCCACTTT
>TRBJ2-3|few|TRBV4-1|NA
CASSQVGEGDTQYF
TGCGCCAGCAGCCAAGTGGGGGAAGGAGATACGCAGTATTTT
>TRBJ2-2|many|TRBV11-2|TRBD2
CASRLAGLNTGELFF
TGTGCCAGCAGATTAGCGGGACTGAACACCGGGGAGCTGTTTTTT
>TRBJ2-1|NA|TRBV7-8|NA
CASSRLSNEQFF
TGTGCCAGCAGCCGGCTCTCTAATGAGCAGTTCTTC
>TRBJ1-5|few|TRBV20-1|TRBD1
CSASPGTGRSQPQHF
TGCAGTGCTAGTCCCGGGACAGGAAGGAGTCAGCCCCAGCATTTT
>TRBJ2-5|NA|TRBV14|NA
CASSQEPVETQYF
TGTGCCAGCAGCCAAGAACCTGTTGAGACCCAGTACTTC
>TRBJ2-7|NA|TRBV4-3|TRBD2
CASRQITSGGSYEQYF
TGCGCCAGCAGGCAGATAACTAGCGGCGGCAGCTACGAGCAGTACTTC
>TRBJ2-6|few|TRBV19|TRBD2
CARRLAGRTGANVLTF
TGTGCCAGACGACTAGCGGGAAGAACTGGGGCCAACGTCCTGACTTTC
>TRBJ2-7|many|TRBV5-1|TRBD2
CASSGGLAGAKYEQYF
TGCGCCAGCAGCGGGGGACTAGCGGGCGCTAAGTACGAGCAGTACTTC
>TRBJ2-7|many|TRBV14|TRBD2
CASSIGASGTYEQYF
TGTGCCAGCAGCATCGGGGCTAGCGGGACCTACGAGCAGTACTTC